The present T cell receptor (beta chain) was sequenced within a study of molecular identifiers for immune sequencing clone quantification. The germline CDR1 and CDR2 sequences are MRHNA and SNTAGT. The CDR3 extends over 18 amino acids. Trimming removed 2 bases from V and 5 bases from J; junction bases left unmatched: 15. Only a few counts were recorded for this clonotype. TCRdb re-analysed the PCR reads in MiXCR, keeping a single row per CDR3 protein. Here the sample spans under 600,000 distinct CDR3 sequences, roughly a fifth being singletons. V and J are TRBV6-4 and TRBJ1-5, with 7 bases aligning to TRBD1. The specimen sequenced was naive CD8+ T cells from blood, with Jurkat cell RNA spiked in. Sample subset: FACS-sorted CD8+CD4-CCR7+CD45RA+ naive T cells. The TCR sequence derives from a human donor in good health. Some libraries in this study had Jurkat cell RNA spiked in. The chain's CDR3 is CASSDDWAGGRLDQPQHF. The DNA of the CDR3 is TGTGCCAGCAGTGACGATTGGGCAGGGGGTAGGTTGGATCAGCCCCAGCATTTT.